A selection of T cell receptor beta chains follows, all from one sample in a study of T cells in localized non-small cell lung cancer. Generated by immunoSEQ multiplex PCR, the TCRdb table keeps only in-frame clones and is missing some. The repertoire includes 90,000 or so clones, 87% of them detected once, and about 15% sits in the top ten. Sample: peripheral blood, taken before any cancer treatment. These receptors were obtained from a man between 40 and 75 years old with stage I squamous cell lung carcinoma. Each CDR3 is given with its conserved first and last residue. A D gene is named only where the DNA matches it firmly. A clone size is listed for some rows: how often the clone was seen (once, few, many), or a class if it is expanded.

D gene,J gene,V gene,clone size,CDR3 protein,CDR3 DNA
NA,TRBJ2-7,TRBV20-1,NA,CSAREQNEQYF,TGCAGTGCTAGAGAACAGAACGAGCAGTACTTC
TRBD1,TRBJ1-4,TRBV7-2,once,CASSFRDRRSEKLFF,TGTGCCAGCAGCTTTAGGGACAGACGAAGTGAAAAACTGTTTTTT
NA,TRBJ2-3,TRBV5-1,NA,CASSLLLESGDTQYF,TGCGCCAGCAGCTTGTTATTAGAATCTGGGGATACGCAGTATTTT
NA,TRBJ1-3,TRBV6-5,NA,CASSYSGQASGNTIYF,TGTGCCAGCAGTTACTCGGGACAAGCCTCTGGAAACACCATATATTTT
TRBD2,TRBJ2-3,TRBV5-1,NA,CASSTGTSGLDTQYF,TGCGCCAGCAGCACCGGGACTAGCGGGTTGGATACGCAGTATTTT
TRBD1,TRBJ1-4,TRBV5-1,NA,CASSPDREVHEKLFF,TGCGCCAGCAGCCCGGACAGGGAAGTTCATGAAAAACTGTTTTTT
TRBD1,TRBJ1-4,TRBV9,NA,CASSVGRGQHNEKLFF,TGTGCCAGCAGCGTAGGGAGGGGACAGCATAATGAAAAACTGTTTTTT
NA,TRBJ2-7,TRBV9,NA,CASSVSSQGVGEQYF,TGTGCCAGCAGCGTATCCAGTCAGGGCGTCGGCGAGCAGTACTTC
NA,TRBJ2-7,TRBV18,NA,CASSPGVGEQYF,TGTGCCAGCTCACCGGGAGTTGGCGAGCAGTACTTC
TRBD1,TRBJ2-1,TRBV5-1,NA,CASSWTGDNEQFF,TGCGCCAGCAGCTGGACAGGGGACAATGAGCAGTTCTTC